This is a list of T cell receptor beta chains from one sample in a study of blood T cells in healthy people across ages. TCRdb called the 5' RACE reads again in MiXCR, with one record for every CDR3 protein. The sample has approximately 600,000 distinct CDR3 sequences, 58% seen once. The sample was blood. These receptors were obtained from a man in his fifties or sixties in good health. Both conserved end residues are part of each CDR3. The D gene is left open where the match is weak. The size entry is marked missing in some rows and otherwise reads once, few, many or a size class.

CDR3nt,CDR3aa,v_gene,d_gene,abundance,j_gene
TGTGCCAGCAGCGTAGGGACAGGAGAGGTCGATGGCTACACCTTC,CASSVGTGEVDGYTF,TRBV9,TRBD1,-,TRBJ1-2
TGTGCCAGCAGTGCTGGCTATCCCCAAGAGACCCAGTACTTC,CASSAGYPQETQYF,TRBV25-1,-,many,TRBJ2-5
TGCGCCAGCAGGGGACAGAACCAAGAGACCCAGTACTTC,CASRGQNQETQYF,TRBV10-2,TRBD1,many,TRBJ2-5
TGTGCCAGCAACCCGGACAGGGGAGCCAAAAACATTCAGTACTTC,CASNPDRGAKNIQYF,TRBV28,TRBD1,-,TRBJ2-4
TGCAGTGCTAAACAGGGGAGTGGGAATTCACCCCTCCACTTT,CSAKQGSGNSPLHF,TRBV20-1,TRBD1,-,TRBJ1-6
TGTGCCAGCATGGGCAGGGCTAGGTACGAGCAGTACTTC,CASMGRARYEQYF,TRBV27,-,-,TRBJ2-7
TGTGCCAGCAGTCCTTTGGAGGGGTACCAAGAGACCCAGTACTTC,CASSPLEGYQETQYF,TRBV14,-,-,TRBJ2-5
TGCAGTGCTATCAAGGGGGGGCAGGGGGATACGCAGTATTTT,CSAIKGGQGDTQYF,TRBV20-1,-,-,TRBJ2-3
TGCAGTGCTACTACGGATTATGGCTACACCTTC,CSATTDYGYTF,TRBV20-1,-,-,TRBJ1-2
TGCAGTGCTAGAGGGGAAGCGGGGGCGAGCTACGAGCAGTACTTC,CSARGEAGASYEQYF,TRBV20-1,TRBD2,-,TRBJ2-7
TGCGCCAGCAGCTGGGGACAGGCAGGGGCCTATGGCTACACCTTC,CASSWGQAGAYGYTF,TRBV5-1,TRBD1,-,TRBJ1-2
TGTGCCAGCAGCTACCGGGGGGGCTTGAACACCGGGGAGCTGTTTTTT,CASSYRGGLNTGELFF,TRBV11-2,TRBD2,-,TRBJ2-2
TGCGCCAGCAGCTTGGACCGGACCGGGGACACAGAAAAACTGTTTTTT,CASSLDRTGDTEKLFF,TRBV5-1,-,-,TRBJ1-4
TGTGCCAGCAGCCAAGACAGGCAGGGATACACTGAAGCTTTCTTT,CASSQDRQGYTEAFF,TRBV3-1,-,-,TRBJ1-1
TGTGCCAGCAGCTTTATAGGGACAGGGTACCAAGAGACCCTGTACTTC,CASSFIGTGYQETLYF,TRBV5-5,TRBD1,once,TRBJ2-5
TGCGCCAGCAGCTTGGGCGACAGGGGATACACAGATACGCAGTATTTT,CASSLGDRGYTDTQYF,TRBV5-1,TRBD1,many,TRBJ2-3
TGTGCTAGTGGTTTGGAGGGGGGGAACACAGATACGCAGTATTTT,CASGLEGGNTDTQYF,TRBV12-5,-,-,TRBJ2-3
TGCAGCGTTTCCAATAGGGATGAGCAGTTCTTC,CSVSNRDEQFF,TRBV29-1,-,few,TRBJ2-1
TGTGCCATCAGTGAGGGGCAACCGAATCAGCCCCAGCATTTT,CAISEGQPNQPQHF,TRBV10-3,-,-,TRBJ1-5
TGTGCCAGCAGCTTAAGCGGGGTCGAAAACATTCAGTACTTC,CASSLSGVENIQYF,TRBV7-3,-,-,TRBJ2-4
TGCGCCAGCAGCCCCGGTGGTAGCGGGGGGATGCTAGGAGATACGCAGTATTTT,CASSPGGSGGMLGDTQYF,TRBV4-1,TRBD2,-,TRBJ2-3
TGCAGTGCTCGTCAGGGCTCTGGGGCCAACGTCCTGACTTTC,CSARQGSGANVLTF,TRBV20-1,-,-,TRBJ2-6
TGTGCCAGCAGCTCTCAGGGATACTATGGCTACACCTTC,CASSSQGYYGYTF,TRBV7-2,-,-,TRBJ1-2
TGTGCCAGCAGCTTAGGAGGCATGACGGGGGGGAAGTCCTACGAGCAGTACTTC,CASSLGGMTGGKSYEQYF,TRBV7-8,TRBD2,many,TRBJ2-7
TGTGCCAGCAGAGCGACGGACAGGGACACTGAAGCTTTCTTT,CASRATDRDTEAFF,TRBV6-5,TRBD1,few,TRBJ1-1
TGCAGCGTATTTCTGGTAGGGGACTACTACACAGATACGCAGTATTTT,CSVFLVGDYYTDTQYF,TRBV29-1,TRBD2,few,TRBJ2-3
TGTGCCAGTCAGCGGGGGACCTTCACAGATACGCAGTATTTT,CASQRGTFTDTQYF,TRBV12-3/TRBV12-4,TRBD2,-,TRBJ2-3
TGTGCCAGCAGTGAATGGAACGGGGGGCAAGAGACCCAGTACTTC,CASSEWNGGQETQYF,TRBV25-1,TRBD2,-,TRBJ2-5
TGCGCCAGCAGCCTCGACCGGGACCCAAACACTGAAGCTTTCTTT,CASSLDRDPNTEAFF,TRBV4-1,-,-,TRBJ1-1
TGTGCCAGCTCATCTCAGGGGATCGGTACCCAGTACTTC,CASSSQGIGTQYF,TRBV18,-,few,TRBJ2-5
TGCGCCAGCAGCTTGGAGGTTGCACAAATACAAGAGACCCAGTACTTC,CASSLEVAQIQETQYF,TRBV5-1,-,-,TRBJ2-5
TGTGCCAGCAGTTTCTGGGGGTCACAAGAGACCCAGTACTTC,CASSFWGSQETQYF,TRBV28,-,-,TRBJ2-5
TGTGCCAGCAGTCTCAAGCAGGGGCCGGGGACCCAGTACTTC,CASSLKQGPGTQYF,TRBV7-9,-,-,TRBJ2-5
TGTGCCAGCAGGTCCAGGGACAGCTATGATTCACCCCTCCACTTT,CASRSRDSYDSPLHF,TRBV6-1,TRBD1,-,TRBJ1-6
TGCAGTGCTAGAGATAGGGGGAAGCCCCAGCATTTT,CSARDRGKPQHF,TRBV20-1,-,few,TRBJ1-5
TGTGCCAGCAGCCCCGGACTAGCGGGGAGCTCGGGGGGGCAGTACTTC,CASSPGLAGSSGGQYF,TRBV4-2,TRBD2,-,TRBJ2-4
TGTGCCAGCAGTCAAATAGCGGGAAGGTCCTACAATGAGCAGTTCTTC,CASSQIAGRSYNEQFF,TRBV27,TRBD2,-,TRBJ2-1